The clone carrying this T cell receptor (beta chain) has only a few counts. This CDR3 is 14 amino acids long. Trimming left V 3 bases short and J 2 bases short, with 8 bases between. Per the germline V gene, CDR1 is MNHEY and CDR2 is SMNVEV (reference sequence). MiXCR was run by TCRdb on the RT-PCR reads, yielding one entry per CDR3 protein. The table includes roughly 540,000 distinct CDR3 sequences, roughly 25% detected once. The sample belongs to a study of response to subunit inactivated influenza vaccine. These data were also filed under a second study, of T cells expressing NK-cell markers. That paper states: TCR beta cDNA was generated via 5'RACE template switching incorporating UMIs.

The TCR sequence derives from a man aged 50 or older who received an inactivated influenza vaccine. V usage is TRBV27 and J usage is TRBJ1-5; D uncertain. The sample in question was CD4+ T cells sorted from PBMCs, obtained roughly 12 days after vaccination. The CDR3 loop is CASSFGSGNQPQHF. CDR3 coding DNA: TGTGCCAGCAGTTTCGGGTCAGGCAATCAGCCCCAGCATTTT.